This TCR beta chain emerged from a study of technical replicates of blood from a handful of donors. Germline lookup yields CDR1 SGHAT and CDR2 FQNNGV. The germline V and J ends were trimmed by 3 bases and 3 bases, with 15 bases remaining between them. This CDR3 is built from 16 residues. Here immunoSEQ multiplex PCR was the method, and the copy in TCRdb shows in-frame clones only, minus some. This table holds over 50,000 clones, roughly 86% found once. J is TRBJ2-1 and V is TRBV11-2; tentative D call: TRBD2 (6 bases). The sequencing input was PBMCs. The clonotype was recovered from a human donor in good health. Some clones in this sample may be carry-over from other donors' samples. This chain's CDR3 is CASSFREPRVYNEQFF. As DNA, the CDR3 is TGTGCCAGCAGCTTCCGGGAGCCAAGAGTCTACAATGAGCAGTTCTTC.